The clone carrying this TCR beta chain was picked up a small number of times. This entry belongs to a study of regulatory T cells in long-lasting Graves disease. Study context: Graves' patients who were just diagnosed had used antithyroid drugs for under 3 months.

The CDR3 length is 14 residues. V lost 2 bases, J lost 9 bases, and 11 bases lay in between. The time point was: newly diagnosed GD, antithyroid drugs for less than 3 months. The TCR library was made from RNA extracted from PBMCs. Both iRepertoire HTBI primers and Arm-PCR of CDR3 regions were used to build the TCR beta libraries. One entry per CDR3 protein, called by TCRdb with MiXCR from the multiplex PCR reads. The sample consists of more than 350,000 distinct CDR3 sequences, about 15% of them appearing once. Another study also made use of these data, one on T cells in Graves' hyperthyroidism and ophthalmopathy. From that paper: First-round RT-PCR of the TCR CDR3 relied on the HTBI primer set. Most thyroid-expanded clonotypes above 0.001 were also found in blood.

This TCR was recovered from a woman aged 25 to 39 with Graves disease. V is TRBV12-3 or TRBV12-4 and J is TRBJ1-6, with D unresolved. The input for sequencing was peripheral blood mononuclear cells (PBMCs), taken at new diagnosis, from a patient treated with antithyroid drugs. CDR3 region: CASSLSGLSSPLHF. DNA for the CDR3: TGTGCCAGCAGTTTATCCGGCCTATCTTCACCCCTCCACTTT.